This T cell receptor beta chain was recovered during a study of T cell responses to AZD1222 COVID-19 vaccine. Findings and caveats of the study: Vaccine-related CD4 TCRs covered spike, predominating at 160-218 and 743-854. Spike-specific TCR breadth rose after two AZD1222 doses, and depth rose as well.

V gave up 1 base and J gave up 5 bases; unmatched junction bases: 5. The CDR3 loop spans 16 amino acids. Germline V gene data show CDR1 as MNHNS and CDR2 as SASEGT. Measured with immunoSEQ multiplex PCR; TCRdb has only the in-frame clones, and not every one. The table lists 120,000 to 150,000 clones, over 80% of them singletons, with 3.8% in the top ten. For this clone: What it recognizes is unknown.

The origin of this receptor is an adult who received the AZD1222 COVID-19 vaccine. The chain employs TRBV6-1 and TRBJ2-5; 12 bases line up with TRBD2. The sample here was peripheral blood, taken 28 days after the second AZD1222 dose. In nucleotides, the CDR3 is TGTGCCAGCAGTGAAGTAGGACTAGCGGGGTTGGAGACCCAGTACTTC. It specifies CASSEVGLAGLETQYF.